This TCR beta chain was sequenced in a study of cytotoxic CD8 clonotypes in ibrutinib-treated CLL. Overall study: Responses: approximately 24 partial, 2 complete; after median around 64 months, about 14 stayed remitted, roughly 12 progressed.

Some clones are missing from TCRdb's copy, which holds only in-frame ones; the method was immunoSEQ multiplex PCR. The repertoire holds approximately 45,000 clones, with approximately 65% as singletons. The length of the CDR3 is 18 residues. Germline V gene lookup returns CDR1 SGHVS and CDR2 FQNEAQ. V lost 3 bases to trimming and J lost 3 bases, with 22 bases between them. Specimen: PBMCs, collected after 24 months of ibrutinib treatment. This receptor was obtained from a human donor with chronic lymphocytic leukemia. The chain couples TRBV7-8 to TRBJ2-3; D not resolved. The CDR3 nucleotides are TGTGCCAGCAGCTTTGGCCTTTCCGCTCTCTGGGGAACAGATACGCAGTATTTT. Its protein is CASSFGLSALWGTDTQYF.